Following are 15 T cell receptor beta chains from one sample sequenced in a study of blood T cell repertoires in COVID-19. The protocol was immunoSEQ multiplex PCR, while the TCRdb copy is restricted to in-frame clones and leaves out a portion. In the table there are approximately 120,000 clones, approximately 85% of which are singletons. Sequencing used peripheral blood. The receptor source for this set is a woman of 80 years or more with COVID-19, enrolled during active disease.

The chain couples TRBV5-4 to TRBJ2-7; TRBD2 matches 8 bases. The CDR3 contains 14 residues. V was pared by 5 bases and J by 6 bases, with 10 bases of the junction left unmatched. Germline V gene lookup returns CDR1 SGHNT and CDR2 YYREEE (reference sequence). The CDR3 loop reads CASSTGTRGSEQYF. The CDR3 DNA follows: TGTGCCAGCAGTACCGGGACTAGAGGCTCCGAGCAGTACTTC.

This rearrangement joins TRBV5-3 to TRBJ2-1, with a weak D call TRBD1 (6 bases). TRBV5-3 is treated as an ORF (open reading frame) with a function not yet certain. V lost 1 base and J 0 bases, leaving 14 bases between the germline ends. This CDR3 region has 17 residues. CDR3 coding DNA: TGTGCCAGAAGCTTGAGGGGGTTCAGGAGCTCCTACAATGAGCAGTTCTTC. Its protein is CARSLRGFRSSYNEQFF.

The chain couples TRBV28 to TRBJ1-2, with TRBD1 matching 8 bases. Germline trimming cut 2 bases from V and 4 bases from J; bases unmatched to any gene: 6. The CDR3 sequence is 15 residues long. CDR1 MDHEN and CDR2 SYDVKM come from the germline V gene. CDR3 sequence (DNA): TGTGCCAGCAGTTTAAGGGACAGGTGGGGCTATGGCTACACCTTC. This encodes CASSLRDRWGYGYTF.

In this sample, this clone turned up once. CDR3 bases: TGTGCCAGCAGACGACAGGGGGCGGGCAAAAACATTCAGTACTTC. Amino acids: CASRRQGAGKNIQYF. This sequence joins TRBV5-4 and TRBJ2-4; 10 bases fit TRBD1. V gave up 5 bases and J gave up 3 bases; unmatched junction bases: 5. The germline gives CDR1 SGHNT, CDR2 YYREEE (reference sequence). This CDR3 has 15 amino acids.

This clone was counted between two and nine times. The chain is built from TRBV4-3 and TRBJ1-2; TRBD1 is a possible D gene (6 bases). V was cut by 2 bases and J by 7 bases, with 14 bases left in between. Per germline, CDR1 LGHNA and CDR2 YSLEER. The CDR3 extends over 14 amino acids. The CDR3 reads CASSQYSGEGGYTF. The CDR3 DNA sequence: TGCGCCAGCAGCCAATATTCAGGGGAGGGTGGCTACACCTTC.

J is TRBJ1-2 and V is TRBV19; D is ambiguous. Germline values: CDR1 LNHDA, CDR2 SQIVND (reference sequence). This CDR3 is 17 amino acids long. The germline V and J ends were trimmed by 1 base and 6 bases, with 21 bases remaining between them. CDR3 sequence (DNA): TGTGCCAGTAGTATAGTCATCCGGGAAGGCCGACGCGATGGCTACACCTTC. Its protein product is CASSIVIREGRRDGYTF.

The chain carries TRBV28 and TRBJ2-7, with TRBD2 matching 7 bases. With 6 bases clipped from V and 6 bases from J, the junction kept 11 bases outside the gene matches. CDR3 length equals 14 residues. Germline CDR1 reads MDHEN; CDR2 reads SYDVKM. The chain's CDR3 is CASRPGGSLVEQYF. As DNA, the CDR3 is TGTGCCAGCAGACCGGGGGGTAGTCTGGTCGAGCAGTACTTC.

The rearrangement links TRBV9 to TRBJ2-2; 7 bases line up with TRBD1. V lost 4 bases to trimming and J lost 1 base; unmatched junction nucleotides: 4. This CDR3 is built from 15 residues. The V gene's germline CDR1 is SGDLS and CDR2 YYNGEE. Here the CDR3 reads CASSRGQKNTGELFF. CDR3 DNA: TGTGCCAGCAGCCGGGGACAGAAGAACACCGGGGAGCTGTTTTTT.

This clone was seen a handful of times. This rearrangement joins TRBV5-1 to TRBJ1-3; 7 bases match TRBD1. Germline CDR1 reads SGHRS; CDR2 reads YFSETQ. Trimming at V came to 0 bases and at J to 6 bases, leaving 6 bases not matched to a gene. CDR3 length equals 15 residues. CDR3 sequence reads: CASSLATGVTNTIYF. The CDR3 DNA is TGCGCCAGCAGCTTGGCCACAGGGGTGACAAACACCATATATTTT.

This clone was found once. CDR3: CASSLPTSTDTQYF. CDR3 nucleotides: TGTGCCAGCAGTCTCCCCACTAGCACAGATACGCAGTATTTT. The chain uses TRBV28 and TRBJ2-3; D unresolved. CDR3 length: 14 amino acids. Germline V gene data show CDR1 as MDHEN and CDR2 as SYDVKM. V shed 5 bases and J shed 0 bases, with 9 bases lying between them.

This clone has just one count. V is TRBV9 and J is TRBJ1-2, with unresolved D. Trimming cost V 0 bases and J 0 bases, with 9 bases left between them. Looked up from germline, CDR1 is SGDLS and CDR2 is YYNGEE. The CDR3 covers 15 residues. CDR3 DNA sequence: TGTGCCAGCAGCGTAGAGTCGGTAGCTAACTATGGCTACACCTTC. Its translation: CASSVESVANYGYTF.

The chain links TRBV19 to TRBJ1-3; 8 bases fit TRBD1. Germline CDR1 is LNHDA and CDR2 is SQIVND (reference sequence). The V and J ends lost 6 bases and 16 bases, in that order; junction bases with no gene match: 8. This CDR3 is built from 11 residues. The CDR3 nucleotides read TGTGCCAGTAGGAGACCGGGACAGGCGTATTTT. Translation gives CASRRPGQAYF.

The rearrangement joins TRBV7-2 to TRBJ2-1; perhaps TRBD1 as D (5 bases). In germline, CDR1 is SGHTA, CDR2 FQGNSA. Trimming removed 5 bases at V and 3 bases at J, with 8 bases between. The CDR3 covers 13 residues. The CDR3 protein is CASSRGIYNEQFF. The CDR3 bases are TGTGCCAGCAGCAGGGGAATCTACAATGAGCAGTTCTTC.

This chain uses TRBV2 with TRBJ1-4; TRBD1 might be the D (6 bases). Between the trimmed V and J ends, which lost 2 bases and 5 bases, there was a span of 9 bases. The CDR3 has 14 amino acids. CDR1 and CDR2 from the germline V gene are SNHLY and FYNNEI. The chain's CDR3 is CASSEQGLNEKLFF. Written as DNA, the CDR3 is TGTGCCAGCAGTGAACAGGGGTTGAATGAAAAACTGTTTTTT.

The chain joins TRBV29-1 to TRBJ2-1; D gene unclear. Germline V gives CDR1 SQVTM, CDR2 ANQGSEA. The ends were cut back, 5 bases at V and 3 bases at J, with 8 bases in the middle. CDR3 length: 12 amino acids. The CDR3 loop reads CSVLPDYNEQFF. The CDR3 nucleotides are TGCAGCGTTCTACCCGACTACAATGAGCAGTTCTTC.